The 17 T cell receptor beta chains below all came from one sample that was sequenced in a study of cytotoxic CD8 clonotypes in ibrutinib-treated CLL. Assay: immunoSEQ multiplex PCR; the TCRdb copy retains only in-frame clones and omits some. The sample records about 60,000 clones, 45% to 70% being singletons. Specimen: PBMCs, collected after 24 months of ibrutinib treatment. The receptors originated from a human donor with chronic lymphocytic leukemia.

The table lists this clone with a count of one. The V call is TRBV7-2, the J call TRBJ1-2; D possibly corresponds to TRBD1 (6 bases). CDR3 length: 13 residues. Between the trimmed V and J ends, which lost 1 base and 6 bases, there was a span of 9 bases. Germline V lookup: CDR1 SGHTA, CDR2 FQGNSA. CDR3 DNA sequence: TGTGCCAGCAGCTTAGGAGGGGGAGATGGCTACACCTTC. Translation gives CASSLGGGDGYTF. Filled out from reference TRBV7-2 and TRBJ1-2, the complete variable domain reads GAGVSQSPSNKVTEKGKDVELRCDPISGHTALYWYRQSLGQGLEFLIYFQGNSAPDKSGLPSDRFSAERTGGSVSTLTIQRTQQEDSAVYLCASSLGGGDGYTFGSGTRLTVV.

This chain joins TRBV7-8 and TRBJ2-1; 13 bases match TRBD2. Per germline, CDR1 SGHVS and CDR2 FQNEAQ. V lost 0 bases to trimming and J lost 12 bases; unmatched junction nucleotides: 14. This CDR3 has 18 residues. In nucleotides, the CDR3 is TGTGCCAGCAGCTTAGCGGAAATTTTGGAAACTAGCGGGAGGGGGCAGTTCTTC. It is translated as CASSLAEILETSGRGQFF. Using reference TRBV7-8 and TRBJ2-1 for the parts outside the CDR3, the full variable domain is GAGVSQSPRYKVAKRGQDVALRCDPISGHVSLFWYQQALGQGPEFLTYFQNEAQLDKSGLPSDRFFAERPEGSVSTLKIQRTQQEDSAVYLCASSLAEILETSGRGQFFGPGTRLTVL.

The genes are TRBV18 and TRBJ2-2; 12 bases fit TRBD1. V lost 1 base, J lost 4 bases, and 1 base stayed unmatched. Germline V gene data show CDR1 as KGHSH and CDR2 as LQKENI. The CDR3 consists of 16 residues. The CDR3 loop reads CASSPRGQGATGELFF. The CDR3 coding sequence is TGTGCCAGCTCACCACGGGGACAGGGGGCCACCGGGGAGCTGTTTTTT.

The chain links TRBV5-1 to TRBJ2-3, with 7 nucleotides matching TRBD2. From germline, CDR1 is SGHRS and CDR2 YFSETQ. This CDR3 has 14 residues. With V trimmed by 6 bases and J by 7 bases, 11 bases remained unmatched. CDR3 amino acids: CASKPGTTFNTQYF. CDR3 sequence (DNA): TGCGCCAGCAAGCCCGGGACTACCTTCAATACGCAGTATTTT.

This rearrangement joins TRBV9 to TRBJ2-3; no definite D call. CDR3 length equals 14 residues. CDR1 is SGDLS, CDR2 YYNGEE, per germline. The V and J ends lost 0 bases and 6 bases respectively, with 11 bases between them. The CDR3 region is CASSVVLDSDTQYF. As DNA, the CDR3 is TGTGCCAGCAGCGTAGTTTTGGATTCGGATACGCAGTATTTT.

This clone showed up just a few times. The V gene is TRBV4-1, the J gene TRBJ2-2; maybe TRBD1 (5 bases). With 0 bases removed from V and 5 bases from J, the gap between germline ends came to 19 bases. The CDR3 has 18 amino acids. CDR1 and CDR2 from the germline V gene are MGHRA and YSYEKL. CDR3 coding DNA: TGCGCCAGCAGCCAAGAAGGGGTACCCGGCACTCGGACCGGGGAGCTGTTTTTT. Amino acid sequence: CASSQEGVPGTRTGELFF.

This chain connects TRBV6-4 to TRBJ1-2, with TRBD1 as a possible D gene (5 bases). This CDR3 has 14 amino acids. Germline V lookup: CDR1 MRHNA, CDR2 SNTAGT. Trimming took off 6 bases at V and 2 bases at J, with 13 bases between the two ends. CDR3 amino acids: CASSYVEGNYGYTF. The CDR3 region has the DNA TGTGCCAGCAGCTACGTGGAGGGGAACTATGGCTACACCTTC.

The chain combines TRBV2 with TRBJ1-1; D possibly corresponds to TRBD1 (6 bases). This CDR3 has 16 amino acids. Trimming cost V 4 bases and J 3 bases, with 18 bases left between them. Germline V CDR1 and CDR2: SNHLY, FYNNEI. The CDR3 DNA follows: TGTGCCAGCAGTGTAACAGGGAGAGGGGATTACACTGAAGCTTTCTTT. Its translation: CASSVTGRGDYTEAFF.

CDR3: CASSLGGTSNIQYF. The DNA for the CDR3 is TGTGCCAGCTCACTGGGTGGGACGTCCAACATTCAGTACTTC. The chain couples TRBV18 to TRBJ2-4; the D gene could be TRBD1 or TRBD2 (5 bases each). CDR1 and CDR2 (germline): KGHSH, LQKENI. The V end was cut by 4 bases, the J end by 7 bases, with 14 bases between. The CDR3 has 14 amino acids.

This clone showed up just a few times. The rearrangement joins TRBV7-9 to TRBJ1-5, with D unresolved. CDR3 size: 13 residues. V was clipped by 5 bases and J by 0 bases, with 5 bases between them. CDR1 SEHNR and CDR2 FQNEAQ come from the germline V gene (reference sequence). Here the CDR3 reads CASSPHSNQPQHF. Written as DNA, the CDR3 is TGTGCCAGCAGCCCCCATAGCAATCAGCCCCAGCATTTT.

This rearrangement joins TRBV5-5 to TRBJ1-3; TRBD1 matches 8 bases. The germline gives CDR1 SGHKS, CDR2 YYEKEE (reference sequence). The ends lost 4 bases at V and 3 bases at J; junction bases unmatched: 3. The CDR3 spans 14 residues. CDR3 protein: CASSIGTGGNTIYF. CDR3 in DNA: TGTGCCAGCAGCATCGGGACAGGTGGAAACACCATATATTTT. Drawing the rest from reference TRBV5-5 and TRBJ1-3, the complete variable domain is DAGVTQSPTHLIKTRGQQVTLRCSPISGHKSVSWYQQVLGQGPQFIFQYYEKEERGRGNFPDRFSARQFPNYSSELNVNALLLGDSALYLCASSIGTGGNTIYFGEGSWLTVV.

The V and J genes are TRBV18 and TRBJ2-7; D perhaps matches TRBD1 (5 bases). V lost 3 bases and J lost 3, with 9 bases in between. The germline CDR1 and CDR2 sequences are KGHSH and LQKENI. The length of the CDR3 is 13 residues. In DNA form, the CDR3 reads TGTGCCAGCTCACCCGACAGCCTCTACGAGCAGTACTTC. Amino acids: CASSPDSLYEQYF.

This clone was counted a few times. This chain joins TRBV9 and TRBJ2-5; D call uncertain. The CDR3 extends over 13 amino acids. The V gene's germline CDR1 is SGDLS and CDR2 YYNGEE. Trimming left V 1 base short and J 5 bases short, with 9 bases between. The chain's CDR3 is CASSVNPRETQYF. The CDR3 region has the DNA TGTGCCAGCAGCGTAAACCCGCGGGAGACCCAGTACTTC. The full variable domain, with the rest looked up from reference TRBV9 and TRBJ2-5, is DSGVTQTPKHLITATGQRVTLRCSPRSGDLSVYWYQQSLDQGLQFLIQYYNGEERAKGNILERFSAQQFPDLHSELNLSSLELGDSALYFCASSVNPRETQYFGPGTRLLVL.

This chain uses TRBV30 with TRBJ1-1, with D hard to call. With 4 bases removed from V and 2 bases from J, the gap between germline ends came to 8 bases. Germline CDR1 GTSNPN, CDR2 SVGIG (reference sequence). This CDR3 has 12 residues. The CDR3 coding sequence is TGTGCCTGGAAAAGGGTAAACACTGAAGCTTTCTTT. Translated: CAWKRVNTEAFF.

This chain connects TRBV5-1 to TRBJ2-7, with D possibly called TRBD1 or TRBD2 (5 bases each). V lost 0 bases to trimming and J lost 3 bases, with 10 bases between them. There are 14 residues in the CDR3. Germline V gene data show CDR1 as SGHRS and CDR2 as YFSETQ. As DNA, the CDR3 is TGCGCCAGCAGCTTGGGGGGACGGAACTACGAGCAGTACGTC. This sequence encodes CASSLGGRNYEQYV.

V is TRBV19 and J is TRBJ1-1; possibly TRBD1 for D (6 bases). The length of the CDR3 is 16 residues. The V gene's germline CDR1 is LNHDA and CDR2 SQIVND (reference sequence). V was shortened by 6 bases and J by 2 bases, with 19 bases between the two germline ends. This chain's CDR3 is CASRPRGSRVNTEAFF. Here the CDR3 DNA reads TGTGCCAGTAGGCCAAGGGGGAGCAGGGTAAACACTGAAGCTTTCTTT.

The CDR3 region is CASSEPSGTGIQPQHF. The CDR3 nucleotides read TGTGCCAGCAGTGAGCCGTCTGGGACAGGGATCCAGCCCCAGCATTTT. The chain joins TRBV6-1 to TRBJ1-5; 9 nucleotides match TRBD1. Germline V lookup: CDR1 MNHNS, CDR2 SASEGT. This CDR3 region has 16 residues. V shed 3 bases and J 7 bases; nucleotides not matched to a gene: 10.